The rows below give T cell receptor beta chains drawn from one sample of a study of radiotherapy plus CTLA-4 blockade in lung cancer. Clones were read by immunoSEQ multiplex PCR, and TCRdb kept only the in-frame ones, dropping some. The sample records 83,000 or so clones, roughly four fifths being singletons. This material consisted of peripheral blood, taken from a patient treated with radiotherapy plus ipilimumab. The origin of the receptors is a human donor with non-small cell lung cancer who had stable disease on radiotherapy plus ipilimumab. Both conserved end residues are part of each CDR3. A D gene is named only where the DNA matches it firmly. Part of the rows lack a size; the others show once, few, many or a class for expanded clones.

d_gene: -; j_gene: TRBJ1-1; v_gene: TRBV4-1; abundance: -; CDR3aa: CASSQDLQGYTEAFF; CDR3nt: TGCGCCAGCAGCCAAGATCTTCAGGGGTACACTGAAGCTTTCTTT
d_gene: -; j_gene: TRBJ2-1; v_gene: TRBV5-6; abundance: -; CDR3aa: CASSNDGRGSYNEQFF; CDR3nt: TGTGCCAGCAGCAATGATGGACGGGGCTCCTACAATGAGCAGTTCTTC
d_gene: -; j_gene: TRBJ1-1; v_gene: TRBV25-1; abundance: -; CDR3aa: CASSESREPEEAFF; CDR3nt: TGTGCCAGCAGTGAGTCTCGGGAGCCCGAGGAAGCTTTCTTT
d_gene: TRBD1; j_gene: TRBJ2-7; v_gene: TRBV7-8; abundance: -; CDR3aa: CASSLTGQRPYEQYF; CDR3nt: TGTGCCAGCAGCCTAACGGGACAGAGGCCCTACGAGCAGTACTTC
d_gene: -; j_gene: TRBJ2-5; v_gene: TRBV11-2; abundance: -; CDR3aa: CASSLIRGTQETQYF; CDR3nt: TGTGCCAGCAGCTTAATTAGAGGGACTCAAGAGACCCAGTACTTC
d_gene: -; j_gene: TRBJ2-3; v_gene: TRBV11-2; abundance: -; CDR3aa: CASTTGAGDADTQYF; CDR3nt: TGTGCCAGCACCACCGGGGCAGGGGACGCAGATACGCAGTATTTT
d_gene: -; j_gene: TRBJ2-2; v_gene: TRBV6-5; abundance: -; CDR3aa: CASSYAHFTGELFF; CDR3nt: TGTGCCAGCAGTTACGCACACTTCACCGGGGAGCTGTTTTTT
d_gene: TRBD1; j_gene: TRBJ1-5; v_gene: TRBV9; abundance: -; CDR3aa: CASSSSGGGQPQHF; CDR3nt: TGTGCCAGCAGCTCCTCAGGGGGCGGGCAGCCCCAGCATTTT
d_gene: -; j_gene: TRBJ2-1; v_gene: TRBV7-7; abundance: -; CDR3aa: CASSLASKNEQFF; CDR3nt: TGTGCCAGCAGCTTAGCGAGTAAGAATGAGCAGTTCTTC
d_gene: TRBD2; j_gene: TRBJ2-6; v_gene: TRBV27; abundance: -; CDR3aa: CASSLGRGGGDWANVLTF; CDR3nt: TGTGCCAGCAGTTTGGGGCGGGGGGGAGGCGACTGGGCCAACGTCCTGACTTTC
d_gene: -; j_gene: TRBJ2-7; v_gene: TRBV18; abundance: few; CDR3aa: CASSPPEGRRGAYEQYF; CDR3nt: TGTGCCAGCTCACCCCCAGAGGGGAGGAGAGGTGCCTACGAGCAGTACTTC
d_gene: -; j_gene: TRBJ2-7; v_gene: TRBV5-1; abundance: -; CDR3aa: CASSLRDNLYEQYF; CDR3nt: TGCGCCAGCAGCTTGAGAGACAACCTCTACGAGCAGTACTTC
d_gene: TRBD1; j_gene: TRBJ1-2; v_gene: TRBV18; abundance: -; CDR3aa: CASSPGTGGVIYGYTF; CDR3nt: TGTGCCAGCTCACCAGGGACAGGGGGCGTTATCTATGGCTACACCTTC
d_gene: -; j_gene: TRBJ1-6; v_gene: TRBV7-8; abundance: -; CDR3aa: CASSLATGLGGTLHF; CDR3nt: TGTGCCAGCAGCTTAGCCACAGGGTTAGGGGGGACCCTCCACTTT
d_gene: TRBD1; j_gene: TRBJ2-3; v_gene: TRBV7-6; abundance: -; CDR3aa: CASSLGTGRIGDTQYF; CDR3nt: TGTGCCAGCAGCTTAGGGACAGGGAGGATCGGAGATACGCAGTATTTT
d_gene: -; j_gene: TRBJ2-7; v_gene: TRBV21-1; abundance: -; CDR3aa: CASSKTTGNYEQYF; CDR3nt: TGTGCCAGCAGCAAGACTACAGGCAACTACGAGCAGTACTTC
d_gene: -; j_gene: TRBJ2-5; v_gene: TRBV11-2; abundance: -; CDR3aa: CASSPGRTYQETQYF; CDR3nt: TGTGCCAGCAGCCCGGGACGGACGTACCAAGAGACCCAGTACTTC
d_gene: TRBD2; j_gene: TRBJ2-7; v_gene: TRBV4-2; abundance: once; CDR3aa: CASSQPGGYEQYF; CDR3nt: TGTGCCAGCAGCCAACCGGGGGGGTACGAGCAGTACTTC
d_gene: -; j_gene: TRBJ2-7; v_gene: TRBV7-6; abundance: -; CDR3aa: CACSGAGDYEQYF; CDR3nt: TGTGCCTGCAGCGGGGCAGGGGACTACGAGCAGTACTTC
d_gene: -; j_gene: TRBJ1-4; v_gene: TRBV4-2; abundance: -; CDR3aa: CASSQDPANEKLFF; CDR3nt: TGTGCCAGCAGCCAAGATCCGGCTAATGAAAAACTGTTTTTT
d_gene: -; j_gene: TRBJ2-5; v_gene: TRBV21-1; abundance: medium-sized; CDR3aa: CASSSPRLRETQYF; CDR3nt: TGTGCCAGCAGTAGCCCGAGACTGCGGGAGACCCAGTACTTC
d_gene: -; j_gene: TRBJ1-1; v_gene: TRBV28; abundance: -; CDR3aa: CVSAGPSGNTEAFF; CDR3nt: TGTGTCAGTGCCGGGCCTAGTGGGAACACTGAAGCTTTCTTT
d_gene: TRBD2; j_gene: TRBJ2-1; v_gene: TRBV25-1; abundance: -; CDR3aa: CASSDHSTSGGWNEQFF; CDR3nt: TGTGCCAGCAGTGACCACTCGACTAGCGGGGGATGGAATGAGCAGTTCTTC
d_gene: -; j_gene: TRBJ2-1; v_gene: TRBV28; abundance: few; CDR3aa: CASRGPQSTEFF; CDR3nt: TGTGCCAGCAGGGGGCCGCAGTCCACCGAGTTCTTC
d_gene: -; j_gene: TRBJ1-3; v_gene: TRBV7-2; abundance: -; CDR3aa: CASSSQPPPAPTGNTIYF; CDR3nt: TGTGCCAGCAGCTCCCAACCCCCCCCGGCCCCTACTGGAAACACCATATATTTT
d_gene: TRBD2; j_gene: TRBJ2-7; v_gene: TRBV5-1; abundance: -; CDR3aa: CASSFTSGGSQYF; CDR3nt: TGCGCCAGCAGCTTTACTAGCGGGGGCTCCCAGTACTTC
d_gene: TRBD1; j_gene: TRBJ2-5; v_gene: TRBV5-4; abundance: once; CDR3aa: CASSMDRRQETQYF; CDR3nt: TGTGCCAGCAGCATGGACAGGCGCCAAGAGACCCAGTACTTC
d_gene: -; j_gene: TRBJ1-2; v_gene: TRBV28; abundance: -; CDR3aa: CASSVGIMGYGYTF; CDR3nt: TGTGCCAGCAGCGTAGGCATCATGGGCTATGGCTACACCTTC
d_gene: -; j_gene: TRBJ1-1; v_gene: TRBV19; abundance: few; CDR3aa: CASSPRQQLNTEAFF; CDR3nt: TGTGCCAGTAGTCCAAGGCAACAACTGAACACTGAAGCTTTCTTT
d_gene: -; j_gene: TRBJ2-7; v_gene: TRBV9; abundance: -; CDR3aa: CASSEGGTPSYEQYF; CDR3nt: TGTGCCAGCAGTGAAGGGGGGACACCTTCCTACGAGCAGTACTTC
d_gene: TRBD1; j_gene: TRBJ2-4; v_gene: TRBV5-1; abundance: -; CDR3aa: CASSGQGDKNIQYF; CDR3nt: TGCGCCAGCTCAGGACAGGGGGATAAAAACATTCAGTACTTC
d_gene: TRBD1; j_gene: TRBJ1-1; v_gene: TRBV28; abundance: -; CDR3aa: CASSFLRDRGLNTEAFF; CDR3nt: TGTGCCAGCAGTTTTCTTAGAGACAGGGGCCTGAACACTGAAGCTTTCTTT
d_gene: -; j_gene: TRBJ2-3; v_gene: TRBV7-2; abundance: -; CDR3aa: CASSLGGAYTDTQYF; CDR3nt: TGTGCCAGCAGCTTGGGCGGGGCCTACACAGATACGCAGTATTTT
d_gene: -; j_gene: TRBJ2-7; v_gene: TRBV6-5; abundance: few; CDR3aa: CASSYSSYEQYF; CDR3nt: TGTGCCAGCAGTTACTCGTCCTACGAGCAGTACTTC
d_gene: TRBD1; j_gene: TRBJ1-3; v_gene: TRBV9; abundance: -; CDR3aa: CASSASQGANTIYF; CDR3nt: TGTGCCAGCAGCGCCAGCCAGGGGGCAAACACCATATATTTT
d_gene: TRBD1; j_gene: TRBJ2-4; v_gene: TRBV7-3; abundance: -; CDR3aa: CASSLQGQGDIQYF; CDR3nt: TGTGCCAGCAGCTTGCAGGGGCAGGGGGACATTCAGTACTTC
d_gene: TRBD1; j_gene: TRBJ1-2; v_gene: TRBV2; abundance: once; CDR3aa: CASKDRVGTDRGYTF; CDR3nt: TGTGCCAGCAAGGACAGGGTAGGGACGGATCGTGGCTACACCTTC
d_gene: -; j_gene: TRBJ1-5; v_gene: TRBV27; abundance: -; CDR3aa: CASSLWGQPQHF; CDR3nt: TGTGCCAGCAGTTTATGGGGTCAGCCCCAGCATTTT
d_gene: -; j_gene: TRBJ2-7; v_gene: TRBV21-1; abundance: -; CDR3aa: CASPIPRTGEGGEQYF; CDR3nt: TGTGCCAGCCCAATACCAAGGACAGGGGAAGGGGGCGAGCAGTACTTC
d_gene: TRBD1; j_gene: TRBJ1-2; v_gene: TRBV19; abundance: -; CDR3aa: CASCISHRGTNYGYTF; CDR3nt: TGTGCCAGTTGCATCTCCCACAGGGGGACTAACTATGGCTACACCTTC
d_gene: -; j_gene: TRBJ1-1; v_gene: TRBV19; abundance: -; CDR3aa: CASSIGGSVNTEAFF; CDR3nt: TGTGCCAGTAGTATTGGAGGCTCAGTGAACACTGAAGCTTTCTTT
d_gene: -; j_gene: TRBJ2-1; v_gene: TRBV5-4; abundance: -; CDR3aa: CASSFRQGVVNEQFF; CDR3nt: TGTGCCAGCAGCTTTCGTCAGGGAGTTGTCAATGAGCAGTTCTTC
d_gene: -; j_gene: TRBJ2-5; v_gene: TRBV2; abundance: -; CDR3aa: CASKPNRGGETQYF; CDR3nt: TGTGCCAGCAAACCGAACAGGGGAGGTGAGACCCAGTACTTC
d_gene: -; j_gene: TRBJ1-2; v_gene: TRBV27; abundance: -; CDR3aa: CASSLWGGGGYTF; CDR3nt: TGTGCCAGCAGTTTATGGGGTGGGGGCGGCTACACCTTC
d_gene: -; j_gene: TRBJ2-1; v_gene: TRBV6-5; abundance: -; CDR3aa: CATRGGRSGDEQFF; CDR3nt: TGTGCCACGAGGGGGGGGCGAAGTGGGGATGAGCAGTTCTTC
d_gene: -; j_gene: TRBJ1-5; v_gene: TRBV28; abundance: -; CDR3aa: CASSPLSRVEPQHF; CDR3nt: TGTGCCAGCAGTCCCCTCTCGAGAGTCGAGCCCCAGCATTTT
d_gene: -; j_gene: TRBJ2-1; v_gene: TRBV19; abundance: few; CDR3aa: CATGLVNNEQFF; CDR3nt: TGTGCCACGGGACTGGTTAACAATGAGCAGTTCTTC
d_gene: TRBD1; j_gene: TRBJ2-3; v_gene: TRBV6-5; abundance: -; CDR3aa: CASSSWTGRGADTQYF; CDR3nt: TGTGCCAGCAGTTCGTGGACAGGGAGAGGGGCAGATACGCAGTATTTT
d_gene: -; j_gene: TRBJ2-7; v_gene: TRBV6-1; abundance: -; CDR3aa: CASSEGAASYEQYF; CDR3nt: TGTGCCAGCAGTGAAGGTGCGGCCTCCTACGAGCAGTACTTC
d_gene: -; j_gene: TRBJ2-1; v_gene: TRBV12-5; abundance: -; CDR3aa: CASGSGNEQFF; CDR3nt: TGTGCTAGTGGTTCTGGGAATGAGCAGTTCTTC
d_gene: TRBD1; j_gene: TRBJ2-7; v_gene: TRBV6-6; abundance: -; CDR3aa: CASSYQGQPFFGEQYF; CDR3nt: TGTGCCAGCAGTTACCAGGGACAGCCTTTCTTCGGGGAGCAGTACTTC
d_gene: TRBD2; j_gene: TRBJ2-2; v_gene: TRBV28; abundance: few; CDR3aa: CASSSWQLAGGPGELFF; CDR3nt: TGTGCCAGCAGTTCTTGGCAACTAGCGGGGGGGCCCGGGGAGCTGTTTTTT
d_gene: -; j_gene: TRBJ2-5; v_gene: TRBV6-5; abundance: -; CDR3aa: CATSRGKETQYF; CDR3nt: TGTGCCACCTCAAGGGGGAAGGAGACCCAGTACTTC